The rows below give T cell receptor beta chains drawn from one sample of a study of cytomegalovirus exposure and HLA in healthy donors. Clones were read by immunoSEQ multiplex PCR, and TCRdb kept only the in-frame ones, dropping some. Of fewer than 130,000 clones detected, approximately 90% appear once; the ten largest clones hold about 1.9%. Sample: PBMCs. The receptors come from a young woman in good health and CMV-seronegative. The CDR3 runs from the conserved cysteine through the conserved F or W. Fields, in order: clone size, V gene, D gene, J gene, CDR3 DNA, CDR3 protein. A D gene is named only where the DNA matches it firmly. Not all rows give a size; the values are once, few, many and, for expanded clones, a class.

>.|TRBV4-3|.|TRBJ1-2
TGCGCCAGCAGCCGCTTAGAACGCCCTGACTATGGCTACACCTTC
CASSRLERPDYGYTF
>.|TRBV5-8|TRBD1|TRBJ2-7
TGTGCCAGCAGAAGGACAGGGGGCACCTACGAGCAGTACTTC
CASRRTGGTYEQYF
>few|TRBV4-3|.|TRBJ1-1
TGCGCCAGCAGCCAAGGTTTGTCGGGGAACACTGAAGCTTTCTTT
CASSQGLSGNTEAFF
>.|TRBV5-8|.|TRBJ1-5
TGTGCCAGCAGCCCTCGGGGAGGTCGCGGTCAGCCCCAGCATTTT
CASSPRGGRGQPQHF
>.|TRBV5-1|.|TRBJ1-2
TGCGCCAGCAGCTTTCCCGGGGCGGGGGCCCCTGAAGGCTACACCTTC
CASSFPGAGAPEGYTF
>.|TRBV7-8|TRBD2|TRBJ2-1
TGTGCCAGCAGCCCCTCTCGAGGACTAGCGGGTTACAGGTACAATGAGCAGTTCTTC
CASSPSRGLAGYRYNEQFF
>.|TRBV14|.|TRBJ1-1
TGTGCCAGCAGCCAACAGGGGTTGAACACTGAAGCTTTCTTT
CASSQQGLNTEAFF
>.|TRBV4-3|.|TRBJ2-5
TGCGCCAGCAGCCAAGATACTCTAGCGCGCCAAGAGACCCAGTACTTC
CASSQDTLARQETQYF
>.|TRBV9|TRBD1|TRBJ2-1
TGTGCCAGCAGCGTAGGATTGGGACAGACGTACAATGAGCAGTTCTTC
CASSVGLGQTYNEQFF
>.|TRBV11-2|.|TRBJ2-3
TGTGCCAGCAGAAGGGCGGGCTCCTCAGATACGCAGTATTTT
CASRRAGSSDTQYF
>.|TRBV6-1|.|TRBJ2-7
TGTGCCAGCAGTGAAACCGACGGAGAAGGCCACTACGAGCAGTACTTC
CASSETDGEGHYEQYF
>.|TRBV2|TRBD1|TRBJ2-7
TGTGCCAGCAGTGCTGGGACAGGTCATAGCGAGCAGTACTTC
CASSAGTGHSEQYF
>.|TRBV7-2|.|TRBJ2-1
TGTGCCAGCAGCCAAGGGGGCCTGCGGGACGGCACCAATGAGCAGTTCTTC
CASSQGGLRDGTNEQFF
>.|TRBV4-3|.|TRBJ2-7
TGCGCCAGCAGCCAAGCCCCCCAGGGCCCTGGGTACGAGCAGTACTTC
CASSQAPQGPGYEQYF
>.|TRBV19|TRBD2|TRBJ2-7
TGTGCCAGTAGTTACCTAGCGGGAGGATCCTACGAGCAGTACTTC
CASSYLAGGSYEQYF
>.|TRBV29-1|TRBD1|TRBJ2-6
TGCAGCGTTAGGGACAGCACTTTAGGGGCCAACGTCCTGACTTTC
CSVRDSTLGANVLTF
>.|TRBV15|.|TRBJ1-2
TGTGCCACCAGCAGTCCAGATGGCTACACCTTC
CATSSPDGYTF
>.|TRBV28|TRBD1|TRBJ1-2
TGTGCCAGCAGTTTAGGTTCGCCAGGGGGCAGCTATGGCTACACCTTC
CASSLGSPGGSYGYTF
>few|TRBV4-1|.|TRBJ1-5
TGCGCCAGCAGCCAACAGGGGAAGCAGCCCCAGCATTTT
CASSQQGKQPQHF
>.|TRBV28|.|TRBJ2-4
TGTGCCAGCAGTTCACCCGAGCGGACCCCAGCGGCCAAAAACATTCAGTACTTC
CASSSPERTPAAKNIQYF
>.|TRBV9|TRBD1|TRBJ1-2
TGTGCCAGCAGCACGAGGACAGGTTCCAACTATGGCTACACCTTC
CASSTRTGSNYGYTF
>.|TRBV4-1|.|TRBJ2-3
TGCGCCAGCAAGGAGGGGCTGGTGACAGATACGCAGTATTTT
CASKEGLVTDTQYF
>.|TRBV5-1|.|TRBJ2-7
TGCGCCAGCAGCTTGCCGGCAGGGCGAAGTGGCGGCGAGCAGTACTTC
CASSLPAGRSGGEQYF
>.|TRBV27|.|TRBJ1-6
TGTGCCAGCAGTCCCCTTCGCGATAATTCACCCCTCCACTTT
CASSPLRDNSPLHF
>.|TRBV18|TRBD1|TRBJ2-7
TGTGCCAGCTCATTCCGGGACAGGGGTCTTCCCTACGAGCAGTACTTC
CASSFRDRGLPYEQYF
>.|TRBV9|TRBD1|TRBJ1-2
TGTGCCAGCAGCGTAGAAGGAACAGGGGTCTATGGCTACACCTTC
CASSVEGTGVYGYTF
>.|TRBV19|.|TRBJ1-1
TGTGCCAGTAGTATCTCCCCGCGAGTCACTGAAGCTTTCTTT
CASSISPRVTEAFF
>.|TRBV5-1|TRBD1|TRBJ2-4
TGCGCCAGCAGCTTGGTGCTGGACAGGGCGAACATTCAGTACTTC
CASSLVLDRANIQYF
>once|TRBV10-2|TRBD2|TRBJ2-1
TGCGCCAGCAGTGGTCTAGCGGGGGGCCATGAGCAGTTCTTC
CASSGLAGGHEQFF
>.|TRBV28|TRBD1|TRBJ1-2
TGTGCCAGCAGCCCCACAACAGGGGGGAACTATGGCTACACCTTC
CASSPTTGGNYGYTF
>.|TRBV11-1|TRBD1|TRBJ1-2
TGTGCCAGCAGCTTACACGAGTCCCCCGACAGGGGGTCCTATGGCTACACCTTC
CASSLHESPDRGSYGYTF
>.|TRBV7-2|.|TRBJ2-7
TGTGCCAGCAGCGAGCAGGGGTACGAGCAGTACTTC
CASSEQGYEQYF
>once|TRBV6-5|.|TRBJ1-1
TGTGCCAGCAGTTACAAGCGGAACAGATACACTGAAGCTTTCTTT
CASSYKRNRYTEAFF
>.|TRBV9|.|TRBJ1-4
TGTGCCAGCAGCGTAGGGTTCGGGGTCTCGGGGGGTAATGAAAAACTGTTTTTT
CASSVGFGVSGGNEKLFF
>.|TRBV9|TRBD1|TRBJ1-2
TGTGCCAGCAGCGGGCCAAGGACAGGTGGTGGCTACACCTTC
CASSGPRTGGGYTF
>.|TRBV4-3|TRBD1|TRBJ1-5
TGCGCCAGCAGCCAGGACAGGGGCCAGCCCCAGCATTTT
CASSQDRGQPQHF
>.|TRBV6-6|TRBD1|TRBJ1-1
TGTGCCAGCAGTATAAAACAGGGGGCGTCTGAAGCTTTCTTT
CASSIKQGASEAFF
>.|TRBV10-3|TRBD1|TRBJ2-7
TGTGCCATCAAAACAGGGGGCTACGAGCAGTACTTC
CAIKTGGYEQYF
>.|TRBV7-2|TRBD1|TRBJ1-5
TGTGCCAGCAGCTTAGGACAGGGGTATAGCAATCAGCCCCAGCATTTT
CASSLGQGYSNQPQHF
>once|TRBV29-1|.|TRBJ1-1
TGCAGCGTTGTGGGGGGGGAGGTCACTGAAGCTTTCTTT
CSVVGGEVTEAFF
>.|TRBV5-1|.|TRBJ2-5
TGCGCCAGCAGCTTGGCCCCCCTCCGGGAGACCCAGTACTTC
CASSLAPLRETQYF
>once|TRBV9|TRBD2|TRBJ2-3
TGTGCCAGCAGCGAGGGGGGACTAGCGCCAGATACGCAGTATTTT
CASSEGGLAPDTQYF